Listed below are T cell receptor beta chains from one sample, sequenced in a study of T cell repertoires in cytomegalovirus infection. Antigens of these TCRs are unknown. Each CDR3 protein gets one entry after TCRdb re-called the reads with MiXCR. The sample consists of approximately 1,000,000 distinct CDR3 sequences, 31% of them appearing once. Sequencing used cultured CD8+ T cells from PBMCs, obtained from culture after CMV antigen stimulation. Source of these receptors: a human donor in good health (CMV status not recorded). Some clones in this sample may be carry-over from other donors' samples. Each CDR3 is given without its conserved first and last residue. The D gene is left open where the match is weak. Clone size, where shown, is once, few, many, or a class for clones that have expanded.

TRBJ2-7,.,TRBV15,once,ATSRDGPGISYEQY
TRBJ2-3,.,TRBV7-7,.,ASRPDVGATTQY
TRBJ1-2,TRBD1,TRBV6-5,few,ASSYSIPGQAGDGYT
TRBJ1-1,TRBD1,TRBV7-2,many,ASSLALQGAFNTEAF
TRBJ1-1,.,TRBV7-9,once,ASSWTFRGLNTEAF
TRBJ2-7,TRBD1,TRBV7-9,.,ASSSGTDYEQY
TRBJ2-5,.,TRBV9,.,ASSVEGPGETQY
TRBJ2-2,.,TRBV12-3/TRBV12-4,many,ASSLRGRELF
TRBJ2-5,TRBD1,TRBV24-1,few,ATSDTTGLQETQY
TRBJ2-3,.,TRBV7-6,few,ASSYSGGGPADTQY
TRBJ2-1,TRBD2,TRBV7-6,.,ASSRTLSGGARRGNEQF
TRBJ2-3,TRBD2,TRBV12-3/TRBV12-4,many,ASSLTSGGVDTDTQY
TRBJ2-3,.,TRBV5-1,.,ASSRGQSGLDTQY
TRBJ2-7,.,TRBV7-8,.,ASSLIYEQY
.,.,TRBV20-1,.,SASKLDAVNQPQY
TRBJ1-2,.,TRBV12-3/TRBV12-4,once,TSSSSSRHQRATYGYT
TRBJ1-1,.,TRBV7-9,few,ASSFFGINTEAF
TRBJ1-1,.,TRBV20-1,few,GRGPMNTEAF
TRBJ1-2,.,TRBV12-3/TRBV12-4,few,ASSATVYDGYT
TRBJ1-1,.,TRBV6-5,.,ASSYSRSAGGIEAF
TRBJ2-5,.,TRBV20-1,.,SAREDSFETQY
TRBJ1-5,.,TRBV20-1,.,SAKLDRQPGQPQH
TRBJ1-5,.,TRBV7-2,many,ASSGDPDQPQH
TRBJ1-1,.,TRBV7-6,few,ASSPSTALTEAF
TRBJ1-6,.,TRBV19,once,ASSMVDILH
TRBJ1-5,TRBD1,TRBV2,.,ASRVRTGYQH
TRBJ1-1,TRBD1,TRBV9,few,ASSAGTGASEAF